This T cell receptor beta chain was recorded in a study of response to subunit inactivated influenza vaccine (dated by TCRdb to the late 2010s). Concerning the study at large: The study used deep quantitative T cell receptor repertoire profiling to track responses to a trivalent subunit inactivated influenza vaccine. The paper as a whole reports these results and caveats: It was suggested by the authors that each seasonal influenza vaccination may recruit only a limited number of new T cells.

Library method: RT-PCR. The listed sequencing device is Illumina HiSeq 2500. TCRdb's own reprocessing of the public reads used fastp at Q25 and MiXCR and kept productive beta chains. Every entry covers one CDR3 protein and lists the most common genes and DNA from its rows. The sample table contains over 800,000 distinct CDR3 sequences; only one count was recorded for approximately 22% of them. The ten largest clones capture more than 8.5% of the sample. V lost 6 bases and J lost 0 bases; the stretch between them is 11 bases long. Taken from the germline V gene, the CDR1 and CDR2 loops are LGHNA and YNFKEQ. The cysteine opens and the phenylalanine closes a CDR3 of 14 amino acids. The entry retains the CDR3 DNA only, 42 bases that are in frame from base 1. Only a few counts were recorded for this clonotype. Its antigen remains unidentified. No per-base quality is available; no much larger clone lies one base away.

The chain is assembled from TRBV4-2 and TRBJ1-1, and perhaps TRBD1 as D gene, on 5 matching bases. The origin of this receptor is a man aged 50 to 60 who received an inactivated influenza vaccine. Donor details come from another sample of the same person, matched by shared clones. This specimen was PBMCs from blood, taken about 5 days after vaccination. The CDR3 amino acid sequence is: CASRDLGVNTEAFF. The nucleotides read TGTGCCAGCAGGGATCTGGGGGTGAACACTGAAGCTTTCTTT.